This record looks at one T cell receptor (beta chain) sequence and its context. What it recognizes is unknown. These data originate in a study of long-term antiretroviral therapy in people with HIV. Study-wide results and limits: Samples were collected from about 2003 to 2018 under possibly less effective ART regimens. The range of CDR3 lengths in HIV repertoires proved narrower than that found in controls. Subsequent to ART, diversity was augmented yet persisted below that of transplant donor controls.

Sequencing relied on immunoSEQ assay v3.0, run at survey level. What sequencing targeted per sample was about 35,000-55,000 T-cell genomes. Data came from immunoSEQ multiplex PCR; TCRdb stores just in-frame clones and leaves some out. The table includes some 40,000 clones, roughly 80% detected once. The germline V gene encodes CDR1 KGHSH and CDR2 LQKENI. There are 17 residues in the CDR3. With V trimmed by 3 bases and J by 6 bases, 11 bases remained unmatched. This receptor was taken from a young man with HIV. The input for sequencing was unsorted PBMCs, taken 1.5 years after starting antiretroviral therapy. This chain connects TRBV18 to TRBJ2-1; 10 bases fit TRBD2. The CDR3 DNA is TGTGCCAGCTCACCCTTGCCTTGGACTAGCGGCGGCAATGAGCAGTTCTTC. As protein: CASSPLPWTSGGNEQFF.